This T cell receptor beta chain was found in a study of CD8+CD57+ T cells in acquired aplastic anemia. In this sample, this clonotype turned up a few times. Its antigen is not known. V lost 4 bases and J lost 1, with 29 bases in between. The germline CDR1 and CDR2 sequences are DFQATT and SNEGSKA (reference sequence). CDR3 length: 19 residues. It was genomic DNA that served as the template for profiling TCR beta VDJ and CDR3. TCRdb used MiXCR to reprocess the reads, holding one entry per CDR3 protein. The table shows almost 20,000 distinct CDR3 sequences, with about 40% occurring only once. Sequencing was done on patients that had shown CD8+CD57+ cell expansion by flow cytometry. Each of the patients presented with severe acquired aplastic anemia. No therapy had been given to the patients at the time of blood sampling. Study results and limitations: Among patients, CD8+CD57+ cells displayed less diversity than the total CD4+ and CD8+ pools did.

This chain connects TRBV20-1 to TRBJ2-7; D may be TRBD2 (6 bases). Material for sequencing was CD8+CD57+ T cells sorted from PBMCs. Subset specified: bead-enriched CD8+CD57+ effector memory T cells from SAA patients. The sequence was obtained from a human donor with aplastic anemia. Written as DNA, the CDR3 is TGCAGTGCTACCCCCCGGCCGTCGGGAGTACAGGTATGGTCCTACGAGCAGTACTTC. The encoded protein is CSATPRPSGVQVWSYEQYF.